This entry lists 21 T cell receptor beta chains sequenced from one sample in a study of shared clonotypes between healthy human individuals (dated by TCRdb to the early 2020s). The library was generated by the immunoSEQ multiplex PCR assay. The table was pulled from immuneACCESS by TCRdb, which kept in-frame rearrangements only. Such tables lose some clones; where checked, under half of the loss comes from unresolved V genes, and the rest has no known cause. This sample holds about 2.5 million clones; 85% to 95% were observed only once. Together, the top ten hold 0.37% of the sample. The sequenced sample consisted of naive CD4+ T cells from PBMCs. The sample's cell subset or site label, in plain terms: CD45RA+ positively selected. All receptors derive from a man in his late teens or twenties in good health. Some clones in this sample may be carry-over from other donors' samples.

The genes are TRBV28 and TRBJ2-1; D tentatively fits TRBD1 or TRBD2 (5 bases each). The V and J ends lost 3 bases and 9 bases respectively, with 9 bases between them. Germline-derived CDR1 and CDR2 are MDHEN and SYDVKM. This CDR3 contains 12 residues. CDR3 protein: CASSLLGTEQFF. Written as DNA, the CDR3 is TGTGCCAGCAGTTTGTTAGGGACTGAGCAGTTCTTC.

This rearrangement joins TRBV16 to TRBJ1-3; TRBD1 might be the D (5 bases). The germline CDR1 and CDR2 sequences are KGHSY and FQNENV. The CDR3 is 16 residues long. Trimming took 3 bases from V and 0 from J, leaving 12 bases between them. Written as DNA, the CDR3 is TGTGCCAGCAGCCACCGGGACCCGAGCTCTGGAAACACCATATATTTT. It specifies CASSHRDPSSGNTIYF.

The CDR3: CATQPGAGGLMNIQYF. The CDR3 nucleotides read TGTGCCACCCAACCCGGAGCGGGAGGTCTTATGAACATTCAGTACTTC. The J gene is TRBJ2-4, the V gene TRBV19; the match to TRBD2 covers 9 bases. The CDR3 consists of 16 residues. Germline-derived CDR1 and CDR2 are LNHDA and SQIVND (reference sequence). V shed 10 bases and J 7 bases; nucleotides not matched to a gene: 17.

This clone was observed at least ten times. The chain combines TRBV14 with TRBJ2-1; 9 positions agree with TRBD2. Losses at the gene ends were 6 bases for V and 3 bases for J; bases not matched to a gene: 12. The germline gives CDR1 SGHDN, CDR2 FVKESK. This CDR3 region has 17 residues. CDR3 sequence (DNA): TGTGCCAGCAGTATCCATGGGGCTAGCGGGAACTACAATGAGCAGTTCTTC. Its protein product is CASSIHGASGNYNEQFF.

The gene calls are TRBV27 and TRBJ1-2; maybe TRBD1 (5 bases). Trimming pared 5 bases from V and 1 base from J, leaving 11 bases between. CDR1 MNHEY and CDR2 SMNVEV come from the germline V gene (reference sequence). This CDR3 is 14 amino acids long. The DNA for the CDR3 is TGTGCCAGCAGTCCGCGCGGGGGTAACTATGGCTACACCTTC. Its translation: CASSPRGGNYGYTF.

The V gene is TRBV11-1, the J gene TRBJ2-5; D is uncertain. The CDR3 is 14 amino acids. V lost 0 bases and J 4 bases, leaving 9 bases between the germline ends. Per germline, CDR1 SGHAT and CDR2 FQDESV (reference sequence). The chain's CDR3 is CASSLASRLETQYF. CDR3 sequence (DNA): TGTGCCAGCAGCTTAGCGTCCAGACTAGAGACCCAGTACTTC.

V and J are TRBV28 and TRBJ2-7, with TRBD2 as a possible D gene (5 bases). The V end lost 6 bases, the J end lost 2 bases, and 14 bases lay between the germline ends. Germline V gene sequence: CDR1 MDHEN, CDR2 SYDVKM. This CDR3 has 14 residues. The DNA of the CDR3 is TGTGCCAGCAGCCCCGCGGGTAGCGCCTACGAGCAGTACTTC. It is translated as CASSPAGSAYEQYF.

The chain uses TRBV5-1 and TRBJ2-7; D is uncertain. Germline CDR1 reads SGHRS; CDR2 reads YFSETQ. This CDR3 contains 13 residues. The V end lost 4 bases, the J end lost 3 bases, and 11 bases lay between the germline ends. The CDR3 DNA is TGCGCCAGCAGCCGCGCGAGCGACTACGAGCAGTACTTC. It translates to CASSRASDYEQYF. The full variable domain, completed using reference TRBV5-1 and TRBJ2-7, is KAGVTQTPRYLIKTRGQQVTLSCSPISGHRSVSWYQQTPGQGLQFLFEYFSETQRNKGNFPGRFSGRQFSNSRSEMNVSTLELGDSALYLCASSRASDYEQYFGPGTRLTVT.

The rearrangement links TRBV29-1 to TRBJ2-5, with TRBD2 identical over 12 bases. This CDR3 spans 16 amino acids. Germline CDR1 reads SQVTM; CDR2 reads ANQGSEA. The J segment lost 4 bases and the V segment lost 1 base, leaving 7 bases of the junction unmatched. CDR3 amino acids: CSVEGLAGEGIETQYF. CDR3 sequence (DNA): TGCAGCGTTGAAGGACTAGCGGGAGAAGGAATAGAGACCCAGTACTTC.

Note on this clone: Within the sample, other DNA sequences also encode this same CDR3. V gene TRBV6-1 combines with J gene TRBJ1-4; D might be TRBD1 (6 bases). The CDR3 is made up of 14 amino acids. Germline CDR1 and CDR2: MNHNS and SASEGT. V lost 3 bases and J 5 bases, leaving 10 bases between the germline ends. CDR3 region: CASSEGGANEKLFF. The CDR3 nucleotides are TGTGCCAGCAGTGAGGGGGGGGCGAATGAAAAACTGTTTTTT.

The chain uses TRBV6-5 and TRBJ1-2, with 9 positions matching TRBD1. With 6 bases clipped from V and 4 bases from J, the junction kept 9 bases outside the gene matches. CDR3 length: 15 residues. The germline CDR1 and CDR2 sequences are MNHEY and SVGAGI. The CDR3 is CASRGQGKGGYGYTF. DNA of the CDR3: TGTGCCAGCAGAGGACAGGGGAAGGGCGGCTATGGCTACACCTTC.

The rearrangement links TRBV6-1 to TRBJ2-2; D is unresolved. CDR3 length equals 14 residues. Germline-derived CDR1 and CDR2 are MNHNS and SASEGT. Trimming removed 7 bases from V and 6 bases from J, with 15 bases in between. As DNA, the CDR3 is TGTGCCAGCATATACAGCGTGGGCCCCGGGGAGCTGTTTTTT. Amino acids: CASIYSVGPGELFF.

The chain uses TRBV6-5 and TRBJ1-3; unclear D gene. The CDR3 has 15 amino acids. Germline V gives CDR1 MNHEY, CDR2 SVGAGI. The germline V and J ends were trimmed by 2 bases and 4 bases, with 12 bases remaining between them. Written as DNA, the CDR3 is TGTGCCAGCAGTTACGTCCCCGGTGGAGGAAACACCATATATTTT. Translation gives CASSYVPGGGNTIYF.

This clone occurred once. The rearrangement links TRBV2 to TRBJ2-2; a weak D match, TRBD2 (5 bases). V was pared by 4 bases and J by 4 bases, with 13 bases between. Per the germline V gene, CDR1 is SNHLY and CDR2 is FYNNEI. This CDR3 is 15 amino acids long. The CDR3 DNA is TGTGCCAGCAGTGTGGTGGCTAGCCCCACCGGGGAGCTGTTTTTT. Its translation is CASSVVASPTGELFF.

The V call is TRBV5-4, the J call TRBJ1-2; 8 nucleotides align to TRBD1. V shed 1 base and J 8 bases; nucleotides not matched to a gene: 10. The germline gives CDR1 SGHNT, CDR2 YYREEE (reference sequence). This CDR3 contains 15 residues. The CDR3: CASSLSGQGALGYTF. CDR3 sequence (DNA): TGTGCCAGCAGCTTGTCGGGGCAGGGGGCCCTCGGCTACACCTTC.

The rearrangement uses TRBV6-5 and TRBJ1-2; D might be TRBD1 (6 bases). Germline loops: CDR1 MNHEY, CDR2 SVGAGI. Trimming removed 6 bases from V and 7 bases from J, with 21 bases in between. CDR3 length: 15 residues. CDR3 bases: TGTGCCAGCAGCCCCCGGGACTACAGGGTTCTTGGCTACACCTTC. Its translation is CASSPRDYRVLGYTF.

Concerning this clone: Distinct nucleotide sequences in the sample also encode this CDR3. V is TRBV5-6 and J is TRBJ1-1; D remains ambiguous. The V end lost 0 bases, the J end lost 5 bases, and 2 bases lay between the germline ends. The CDR3 has 11 amino acids. In germline, CDR1 is SGHDT, CDR2 YYEEEE. The CDR3 nucleotides read TGTGCCAGCAGCTTGGGAACTGAAGCTTTCTTT. Its protein product is CASSLGTEAFF.

The chain carries TRBV28 and TRBJ1-2; D gene ambiguous. Germline loops: CDR1 MDHEN, CDR2 SYDVKM. Trimming pared 3 bases from V and 1 base from J, leaving 6 bases between. The CDR3 covers 13 residues. DNA of the CDR3: TGTGCCAGCAGTTTGGGGAATAACTATGGCTACACCTTC. Its protein is CASSLGNNYGYTF.

For the CDR3, the DNA is TGCGCCAGCAGCAGGGACCCCCTGAACTACGAGCAGTACTTC. Translation: CASSRDPLNYEQYF. The V call is TRBV5-1, the J call TRBJ2-7; tentatively, D is TRBD1 or TRBD2 (5 bases each). V lost 4 bases and J lost 3, with 14 bases in between. This CDR3 has 14 amino acids. Germline V CDR1 and CDR2: SGHRS, YFSETQ.

The chain carries TRBV5-4 and TRBJ2-2, with TRBD1 matching 7 bases. This CDR3 is built from 16 residues. The J segment lost 0 bases and the V segment lost 3 bases, leaving 5 bases of the junction unmatched. Germline V gives CDR1 SGHNT, CDR2 YYREEE (reference sequence). CDR3 coding DNA: TGTGCCAGCAGCTCCAAGGGGGCGCCGAACACCGGGGAGCTGTTTTTT. This codes for CASSSKGAPNTGELFF.

The table lists this clone with a few counts. The rearrangement links TRBV28 to TRBJ1-1; the match to TRBD1 covers 9 bases. Germline-derived CDR1 and CDR2 are MDHEN and SYDVKM. The CDR3 contains 14 residues. After removal of 7 bases from V and 5 bases from J, the junction contained 8 bases not matched to a gene. Here the CDR3 DNA reads TGTGCCAGCAAAAGATTGACAGGGGGGACTGAAGCTTTCTTT. Translating it yields CASKRLTGGTEAFF. Complete variable domain (other parts from reference TRBV28 and TRBJ1-1): DVKVTQSSRYLVKRTGEKVFLECVQDMDHENMFWYRQDPGLGLRLIYFSYDVKMKEKGDIPEGYSVSREKKERFSLILESASTNQTSMYLCASKRLTGGTEAFFGQGTRLTVV.